Below are 20 T cell receptor beta chains sequenced from a single sample in a study of CD8 T cells in ankylosing spondylitis. TCRdb recomputed calls from the 5' RACE reads with MiXCR, one row per CDR3 protein. Counted here are roughly 200,000 distinct CDR3 sequences, roughly 25% occurring once; the ten biggest clones make up approximately 6.6%. The sample consisted of blood, either unsorted or a sorted T cell fraction (not recorded which). These receptors were collected from a male donor with ankylosing spondylitis or in good health (not recorded which).

In DNA, the CDR3 is TGTGCCAGCAGTCCGGGGGGGCGGTACACAGATACGCAGTATTTT. Translating it yields CASSPGGRYTDTQYF. The V gene is TRBV12-3 or TRBV12-4, the J gene TRBJ2-3; TRBD2 matches at 8 bases. The V and J ends lost 5 bases and 2 bases, in that order; junction bases with no gene match: 6. The CDR3 runs to 15 residues.

The rearrangement links TRBV2 to TRBJ2-3; 7 nucleotides agree with TRBD1. Germline CDR1 SNHLY, CDR2 FYNNEI. The ends lost 5 bases at V and 1 base at J; junction bases unmatched: 3. This CDR3 region has 14 residues. The CDR3 DNA follows: TGTGCCAGCAGTAGGGACAGCCGCACAGATACGCAGTATTTT. This encodes CASSRDSRTDTQYF.

This clonotype was seen repeatedly, ten times or more. The chain joins TRBV14 to TRBJ2-7; 10 nucleotides line up with TRBD1. In germline, CDR1 is SGHDN, CDR2 FVKESK. This CDR3 has 15 residues. V lost 4 bases and J lost 3; bases outside the gene matches: 6. CDR3 DNA sequence: TGTGCCAGCAGCCGGATCGGACAGGGGGGCTACGAGCAGTACTTC. It translates to CASSRIGQGGYEQYF.

This clonotype was detected ten times or more. V usage is TRBV20-1 and J usage is TRBJ2-5; a weak D match, TRBD2 (5 bases). The CDR3 is 14 residues long. The germline gives CDR1 DFQATT, CDR2 SNEGSKA (reference sequence). The V end was cut by 4 bases, the J end by 2 bases, with 14 bases between. CDR3 protein: CSAIPNGVQETQYF. The CDR3 DNA is TGCAGTGCTATCCCTAACGGGGTTCAAGAGACCCAGTACTTC.

The chain carries TRBV20-1 and TRBJ1-1, with no clear D. CDR3 size: 13 residues. The germline V gene has CDR1 DFQATT and CDR2 SNEGSKA (reference sequence). Trimming removed 5 bases at V and 3 bases at J, with 13 bases between. The CDR3 loop reads CSAPEYLDTEAFF. The CDR3 nucleotides read TGCAGTGCTCCCGAATACCTGGACACTGAAGCTTTCTTT.

The chain has TRBV5-1 and TRBJ1-2, with 7 bases fitting TRBD1. CDR3 length: 15 residues. V trimming: 4 bases; J trimming: 5 bases; junction bases outside the gene matches: 11. Germline-derived CDR1 and CDR2 are SGHRS and YFSETQ. CDR3 nucleotides: TGCGCCAGCAGCACCGCATTACAGGGGTGGTATGGCTACACCTTC. Translated, it gives CASSTALQGWYGYTF.

In its sample, this clonotype was seen many times. J is TRBJ1-6 and V is TRBV11-3; D is unclear. The V end lost 8 bases, the J end lost 6 bases, and 11 bases lay between the germline ends. CDR1 is SGHNT, CDR2 YENEEA, per germline. There are 13 residues in the CDR3. The CDR3 DNA sequence: TGTGCCAGCTCGATGGGTGGTAATTCACCCCTCCACTTT. Translating it yields CASSMGGNSPLHF.

This clonotype has ten or more counts. CDR3 sequence (DNA): TGTGCCAGCAGTTGGGGGATGGAAGAGACCCAGTACTTC. It yields the protein CASSWGMEETQYF. V gene TRBV12-3 or TRBV12-4 combines with J gene TRBJ2-5; D may be TRBD1 or TRBD2 (5 bases each). Trimming shortened V by 4 bases and J by 3 bases, and 9 bases separated the two germline ends. The CDR3 extends over 13 amino acids.

This clonotype was counted between two and nine times. This chain uses TRBV27 with TRBJ2-1; the match to TRBD2 covers 7 bases. CDR1 is MNHEY, CDR2 SMNVEV, per germline (reference sequence). The CDR3 covers 15 residues. J was trimmed by 6 bases and V by 5 bases; bases with no gene match: 10. CDR3 sequence (DNA): TGTGCCAGCAGTCCCCGGACTAGTACGATCAATGAGCAGTTCTTC. This translates into CASSPRTSTINEQFF.

This clonotype was found many times. J is TRBJ2-3 and V is TRBV29-1, with 7 bases matching TRBD1. The CDR3 runs to 15 residues. V shed 6 bases, J shed 6 bases, and the junction held 15 bases outside the gene matches. Germline-derived CDR1 and CDR2 are SQVTM and ANQGSEA. In DNA form, the CDR3 reads TGCAGCGTGGCGACAGGGCGGAACCGTCTGGATACGCAGTATTTT. The encoded protein is CSVATGRNRLDTQYF.

This clonotype appeared many times. The chain couples TRBV7-9 to TRBJ1-2; perhaps TRBD1 as D (6 bases). CDR3 size: 15 residues. CDR1 SEHNR and CDR2 FQNEAQ come from the germline V gene (reference sequence). The V gene lost 1 base and the J gene lost 8 bases, with 17 bases spanning the gap. The CDR3 loop reads CASSLEYVRGHGYTF. The CDR3 region has the DNA TGTGCCAGCAGCTTAGAGTACGTCAGGGGTCACGGCTACACCTTC.

This clonotype has at least ten counts. This chain links TRBV25-1 with TRBJ2-7; D remains ambiguous. Germline V CDR1 and CDR2: MGHDK, SYGVNS. V lost 5 bases and J lost 3, with 5 bases in between. The CDR3 covers 11 residues. This CDR3 is CASSSNYEQYF. In DNA form, the CDR3 reads TGTGCCAGCAGTTCCAACTACGAGCAGTACTTC.

This clonotype was detected ten times or more. The J gene is TRBJ2-3, the V gene TRBV24-1, with D possibly TRBD1 on 6 matching bases. With 3 bases removed from V and 4 bases from J, the gap between germline ends came to 16 bases. This CDR3 has 16 residues. In germline, CDR1 is KGHDR, CDR2 SFDVKD. The CDR3 region is CATSDPQTGLADTQYF. CDR3 DNA sequence: TGTGCCACCAGTGATCCTCAAACAGGGCTCGCAGATACGCAGTATTTT.

This clonotype was counted only a few times. The chain recombines TRBV29-1 with TRBJ1-2; D ambiguous. V lost 4 bases to trimming and J lost 1 base, with 13 bases between them. The CDR3 is 14 amino acids. Per germline, CDR1 SQVTM and CDR2 ANQGSEA. The CDR3 protein is CSVGGHNDNYGYTF. The CDR3 DNA sequence: TGCAGCGTTGGAGGGCACAATGATAACTATGGCTACACCTTC.

The chain uses TRBV20-1 and TRBJ2-7; a possible D gene is TRBD1 (6 bases). V lost 4 bases and J lost 1, with 14 bases in between. This CDR3 contains 14 residues. Germline V CDR1 and CDR2: DFQATT, SNEGSKA (reference sequence). The CDR3, as DNA: TGCAGTGCTAAACCGGGACAAAGATCCTACGAGCAGTACTTC. Translating it yields CSAKPGQRSYEQYF.

This clonotype came up many times. The J gene is TRBJ2-3, the V gene TRBV6-1; 12 nucleotides align to TRBD2. Germline loops: CDR1 MNHNS, CDR2 SASEGT. The CDR3 contains 15 residues. V gave up 8 bases and J gave up 4 bases; unmatched junction bases: 7. The CDR3 DNA reads TGTGCCAGCGGACCTAGCGGGAGGGGCTCAGATACGCAGTATTTT. Translating it yields CASGPSGRGSDTQYF.

This clonotype showed up many times. The genes are TRBV5-1 and TRBJ2-5; weak D call: TRBD2 (6 bases). The CDR3 spans 15 residues. Germline V lookup: CDR1 SGHRS, CDR2 YFSETQ. V lost 0 bases, J lost 1 base, and 10 bases lay in between. This CDR3 reads CASSLGGTAQETQYF. The CDR3 DNA sequence: TGCGCCAGCAGCTTGGGGGGGACTGCCCAAGAGACCCAGTACTTC.

This clonotype came up many times. The rearrangement links TRBV29-1 to TRBJ1-1; no definite D call. From germline, CDR1 is SQVTM and CDR2 ANQGSEA. The CDR3 extends over 12 amino acids. V lost 8 bases to trimming and J lost 5 bases, with 15 bases between them. The CDR3 bases are TGCAGCCCACAGACCCCGGGGACTGAAGCTTTCTTT. This translates into CSPQTPGTEAFF. The complete variable domain, with remaining parts taken from reference TRBV29-1 and TRBJ1-1, reads SAVISQKPSRDICQRGTSLTIQCQVDSQVTMMFWYRQQPGQSLTLIATANQGSEATYESGFVIDKFPISRPNLTFSTLTVSNMSPEDSSIYLCSPQTPGTEAFFGQGTRLTVV.

This clonotype was picked up many times. The V gene is TRBV29-1, the J gene TRBJ2-1; D is undetermined. Trimming cost V 3 bases and J 2 bases, with 8 bases left between them. This CDR3 is 13 amino acids long. Germline V gives CDR1 SQVTM, CDR2 ANQGSEA. CDR3 in amino acids: CSVDRTAYNEQFF. The DNA for the CDR3 is TGCAGCGTTGACAGGACCGCCTACAATGAGCAGTTCTTC.

This clonotype was observed a few times. The chain is built from TRBV20-1 and TRBJ2-1; 8 bases align to TRBD1. V lost 2 bases, J lost 3 bases, and 9 bases stayed unmatched. CDR3 length: 16 amino acids. In germline, CDR1 is DFQATT, CDR2 SNEGSKA (reference sequence). This CDR3 reads CSARQGASPYYNEQFF. The CDR3 DNA follows: TGCAGTGCTAGACAGGGGGCTAGCCCGTACTACAATGAGCAGTTCTTC.